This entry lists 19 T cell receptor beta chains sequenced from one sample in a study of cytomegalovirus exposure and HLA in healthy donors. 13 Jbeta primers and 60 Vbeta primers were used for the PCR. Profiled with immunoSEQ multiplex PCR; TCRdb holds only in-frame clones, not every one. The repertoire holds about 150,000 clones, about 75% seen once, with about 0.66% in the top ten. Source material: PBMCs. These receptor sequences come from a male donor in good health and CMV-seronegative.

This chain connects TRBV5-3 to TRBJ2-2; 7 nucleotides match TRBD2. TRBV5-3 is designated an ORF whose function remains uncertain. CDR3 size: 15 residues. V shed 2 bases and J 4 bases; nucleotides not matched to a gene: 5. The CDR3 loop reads CARSFGGVGTGELFF. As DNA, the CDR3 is TGTGCCAGAAGCTTTGGGGGGGTCGGCACCGGGGAGCTGTTTTTT.

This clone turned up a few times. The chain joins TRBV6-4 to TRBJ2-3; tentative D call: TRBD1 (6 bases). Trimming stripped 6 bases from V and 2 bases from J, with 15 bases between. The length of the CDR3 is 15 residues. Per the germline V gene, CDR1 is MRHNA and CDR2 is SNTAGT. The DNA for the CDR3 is TGTGCCAGCAGCGCAGGGGAGTTGGACACAGATACGCAGTATTTT. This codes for CASSAGELDTDTQYF.

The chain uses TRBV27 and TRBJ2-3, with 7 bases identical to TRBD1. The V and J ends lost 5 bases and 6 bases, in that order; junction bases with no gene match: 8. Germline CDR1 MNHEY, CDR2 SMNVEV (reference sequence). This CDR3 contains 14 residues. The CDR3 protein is CASSPRQGGDTQYF. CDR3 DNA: TGTGCCAGCAGTCCCCGACAGGGTGGGGATACGCAGTATTTT.

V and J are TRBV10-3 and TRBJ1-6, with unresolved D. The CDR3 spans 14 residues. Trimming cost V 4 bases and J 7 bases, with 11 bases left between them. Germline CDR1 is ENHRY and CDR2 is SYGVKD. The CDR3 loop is CAISVTENNSPLHF. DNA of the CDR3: TGTGCCATCAGTGTTACAGAAAACAATTCACCCCTCCACTTT.

The CDR3 region is CATRLSDNEQFF. CDR3 DNA: TGTGCAACCCGGTTGAGCGACAATGAGCAGTTCTTC. This chain links TRBV10-3 with TRBJ2-1; D is unresolved. The germline gives CDR1 ENHRY, CDR2 SYGVKD. This CDR3 has 12 amino acids.

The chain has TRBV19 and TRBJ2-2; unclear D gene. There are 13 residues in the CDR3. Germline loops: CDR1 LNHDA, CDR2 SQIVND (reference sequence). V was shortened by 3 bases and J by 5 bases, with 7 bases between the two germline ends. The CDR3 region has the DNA TGTGCCAGTAGTATTAGAGTTACCGGGGAGCTGTTTTTT. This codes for CASSIRVTGELFF.

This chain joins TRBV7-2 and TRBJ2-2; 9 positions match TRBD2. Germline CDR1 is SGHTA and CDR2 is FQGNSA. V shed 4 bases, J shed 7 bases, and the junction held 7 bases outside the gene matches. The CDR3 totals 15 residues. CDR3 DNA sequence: TGTGCCAGCAGCTGGCGGGGGGGGCGTATCGGGGAGCTGTTTTTT. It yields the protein CASSWRGGRIGELFF.

DNA for the CDR3: TGTGCCAGCTCCCTTACAGGGGAAACTGAAGCTTTCTTT. This codes for CASSLTGETEAFF. The J gene is TRBJ1-1, the V gene TRBV18; the match to TRBD1 covers 7 bases. The CDR3 loop spans 13 amino acids. V lost 6 bases and J lost 5; bases outside the gene matches: 6. The V gene's germline CDR1 is KGHSH and CDR2 LQKENI.

This CDR3 is CASSRDRNYGYTF. Written as DNA, the CDR3 is TGTGCCAGCAGTAGGGACAGGAACTATGGCTACACCTTC. The J gene is TRBJ1-2, the V gene TRBV6-5; 8 bases agree with TRBD1. Looked up from germline, CDR1 is MNHEY and CDR2 is SVGAGI. J gave up 2 bases and V 5 bases, and 1 base lay outside the gene matches. The length of the CDR3 is 13 residues.

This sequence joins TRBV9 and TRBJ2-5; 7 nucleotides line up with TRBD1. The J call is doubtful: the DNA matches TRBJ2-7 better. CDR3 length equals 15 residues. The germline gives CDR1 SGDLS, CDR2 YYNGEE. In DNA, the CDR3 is TGTGCCAGCAGCGTAGACCCACAGGGGACCTACGAGCAGTACTTC. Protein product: CASSVDPQGTYEQYF.

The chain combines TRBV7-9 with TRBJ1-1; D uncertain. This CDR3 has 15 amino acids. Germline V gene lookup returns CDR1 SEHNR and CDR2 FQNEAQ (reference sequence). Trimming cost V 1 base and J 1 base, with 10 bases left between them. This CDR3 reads CASSLGGVWNTEAFF. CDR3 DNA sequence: TGTGCCAGCAGCTTAGGCGGCGTATGGAACACTGAAGCTTTCTTT.

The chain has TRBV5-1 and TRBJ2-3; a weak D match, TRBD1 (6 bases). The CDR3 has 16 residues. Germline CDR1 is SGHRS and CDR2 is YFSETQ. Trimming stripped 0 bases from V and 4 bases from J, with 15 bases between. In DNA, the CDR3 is TGCGCCAGCAGCTTGGAGATAGGGGGATGGGCAGATACGCAGTATTTT. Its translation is CASSLEIGGWADTQYF.

CDR3 region: CAWSGRGGNYGYTF. The CDR3 DNA follows: TGTGCCTGGAGTGGGCGGGGAGGTAACTATGGCTACACCTTC. The rearrangement uses TRBV30 and TRBJ1-2; D unclear. With 1 base removed from V and 1 base from J, the gap between germline ends came to 10 bases. The CDR3 has 14 amino acids. Germline V CDR1 and CDR2: GTSNPN, SVGIG (reference sequence).

The CDR3 DNA sequence: TGTGCCAGCAGACTCGGACAGAAGAACACTGAAGCTTTCTTT. Translation: CASRLGQKNTEAFF. The chain combines TRBV5-4 with TRBJ1-1, with D possibly TRBD1 on 6 matching bases. The CDR3 has 14 residues. The germline CDR1 and CDR2 sequences are SGHNT and YYREEE (reference sequence). Trimming left V 5 bases short and J 1 base short, with 12 bases between.

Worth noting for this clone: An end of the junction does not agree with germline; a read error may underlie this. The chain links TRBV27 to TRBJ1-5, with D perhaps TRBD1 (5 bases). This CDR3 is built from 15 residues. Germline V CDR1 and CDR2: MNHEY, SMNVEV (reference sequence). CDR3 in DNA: TGTGCCAGCAGTTTATCGGTGGGGCGCAACCAGCCCCAGCATTTT. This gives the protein CASSLSVGRNQPQHF.

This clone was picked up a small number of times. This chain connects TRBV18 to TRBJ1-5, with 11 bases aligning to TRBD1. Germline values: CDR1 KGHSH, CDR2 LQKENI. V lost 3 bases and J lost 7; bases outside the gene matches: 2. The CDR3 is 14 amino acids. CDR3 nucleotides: TGTGCCAGCTCACCTGGGACAGGGGGACAGCCCCAGCATTTT. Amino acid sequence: CASSPGTGGQPQHF. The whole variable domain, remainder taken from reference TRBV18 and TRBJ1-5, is NAGVMQNPRHLVRRRGQEARLRCSPMKGHSHVYWYRQLPEEGLKFMVYLQKENIIDESGMPKERFSAEFPKEGPSILRIQQVVRGDSAAYFCASSPGTGGQPQHFGDGTRLSIL.

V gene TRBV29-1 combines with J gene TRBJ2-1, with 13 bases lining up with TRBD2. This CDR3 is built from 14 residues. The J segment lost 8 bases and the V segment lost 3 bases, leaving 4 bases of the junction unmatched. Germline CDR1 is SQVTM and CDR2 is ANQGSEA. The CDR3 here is CSVDGTSGTHEQFF. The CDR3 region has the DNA TGCAGCGTTGATGGGACTAGCGGGACCCATGAGCAGTTCTTC.

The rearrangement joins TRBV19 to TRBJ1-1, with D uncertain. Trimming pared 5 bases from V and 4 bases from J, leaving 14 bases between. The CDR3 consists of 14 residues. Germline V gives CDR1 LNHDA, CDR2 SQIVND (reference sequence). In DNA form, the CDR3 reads TGTGCCAGTAGTGCAGTCATGAAATCCACTGAAGCTTTCTTT. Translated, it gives CASSAVMKSTEAFF.

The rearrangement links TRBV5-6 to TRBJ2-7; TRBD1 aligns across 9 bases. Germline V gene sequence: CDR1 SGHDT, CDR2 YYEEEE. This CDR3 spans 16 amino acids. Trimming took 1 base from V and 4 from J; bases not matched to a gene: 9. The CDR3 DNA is TGTGCCAGCAGCTTGTTTACGGGACAGGGTACTTACGAGCAGTACTTC. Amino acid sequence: CASSLFTGQGTYEQYF.